The rows below give T cell receptor beta chains drawn from one sample of a study of cytomegalovirus exposure and HLA in healthy donors. Sequenced by immunoSEQ multiplex PCR; TCRdb stores in-frame clones only, minus some. The sample yields under 200,000 clones, roughly 72% seen once. The sequencing input was PBMCs. The source of these receptors is a man younger than 45 in good health and CMV-seronegative. Both conserved end residues are part of each CDR3. The D gene is left open where the match is weak. Clone size appears in some rows only: once, few, many, or a class for an expanded clone.

abundance	v_gene	j_gene	d_gene	CDR3aa	CDR3nt
-	TRBV5-4	TRBJ2-1	TRBD2	CASSSGVLAGPEQFF	TGTGCCAGCAGCTCGGGAGTACTAGCGGGGCCTGAGCAGTTCTTC
-	TRBV5-4	TRBJ2-7	TRBD1	CASSEVQGVRGEQYF	TGTGCCAGCAGCGAGGTGCAGGGGGTTAGGGGCGAGCAGTACTTC
few	TRBV6-1	TRBJ1-6	TRBD1	CASIGDREINSPLHF	TGTGCCAGCATTGGGGACAGGGAAATTAATTCACCCCTCCACTTT
-	TRBV5-1	TRBJ2-2	-	CASSLLGRSGRNTGELFF	TGCGCCAGCAGCTTGTTAGGTCGGAGCGGGCGAAACACCGGGGAGCTGTTTTTT
-	TRBV6-5	TRBJ1-6	-	CASSIQGDGSPLHF	TGTGCCAGCAGTATACAGGGAGATGGTTCACCCCTCCACTTT
-	TRBV4-1	TRBJ2-7	TRBD2	CASSTRLAGVYYEQYF	TGCGCCAGCAGCACACGACTAGCGGGAGTGTATTACGAGCAGTACTTC
-	TRBV15	TRBJ1-1	-	CATSRVGGGMNTEAFF	TGTGCCACCAGCAGAGTGGGGGGAGGCATGAACACTGAAGCTTTCTTT
-	TRBV9	TRBJ2-7	-	CASSVYGSTYEQYF	TGTGCCAGCAGCGTCTACGGGAGTACATACGAGCAGTACTTC
-	TRBV5-1	TRBJ2-7	TRBD1	CASRAGQGTEQYF	TGCGCCAGCAGAGCTGGACAGGGCACCGAGCAGTACTTC
-	TRBV6-5	TRBJ2-3	TRBD2	CASSLAGASTDTQYF	TGTGCCAGCAGTCTAGCGGGGGCTAGCACAGATACGCAGTATTTT
-	TRBV19	TRBJ1-2	-	CAIKAGLGRGYTF	TGTGCCATTAAGGCAGGACTCGGCCGCGGCTACACCTTC
-	TRBV10-3	TRBJ2-2	-	CAISEGTLNTGELFF	TGTGCCATCAGTGAGGGGACATTGAACACCGGGGAGCTGTTTTTT
-	TRBV4-1	TRBJ2-7	-	CASSQEGGSYEQYF	TGCGCCAGCAGCCAAGAAGGGGGCTCCTACGAGCAGTACTTC
-	TRBV27	TRBJ2-7	-	CASSSFSSYEQYF	TGTGCCAGCAGTTCGTTTAGCAGCTACGAGCAGTACTTC
-	TRBV11-2	TRBJ2-7	-	CASSLDQGSVSFEQHF	TGTGCCAGCAGCTTAGATCAGGGGTCGGTCTCGTTCGAGCAGCACTTC
-	TRBV6-8	TRBJ1-1	TRBD1	CASSYYRGDTEAFF	TGTGCCAGCAGTTACTACAGGGGTGACACTGAAGCTTTCTTT
-	TRBV6-6	TRBJ1-2	-	CASSYSNGNYGYTF	TGTGCCAGCAGTTACTCGAACGGGAACTATGGCTACACCTTC
-	TRBV5-1	TRBJ2-7	TRBD1	CASSLDGTGVYEQYF	TGCGCCAGCAGCTTGGACGGGACAGGGGTCTACGAGCAGTACTTC
few	TRBV28	TRBJ2-7	TRBD1	CASSHSQDRVYEQYF	TGTGCCAGCAGTCATTCCCAGGACAGGGTCTACGAGCAGTACTTC
-	TRBV27	TRBJ2-1	TRBD1	CASSPLTGVIFSYNEQFF	TGTGCCAGCAGTCCATTGACAGGGGTCATCTTCTCCTACAATGAGCAGTTCTTC
-	TRBV5-6	TRBJ2-7	TRBD1	CASSFGTVTYEQYF	TGTGCCAGCAGCTTTGGGACAGTAACCTACGAGCAGTACTTC
-	TRBV28	TRBJ2-3	-	CASSPSAGVPSTDTQYF	TGTGCCAGCAGTCCATCTGCAGGGGTACCTAGCACAGATACGCAGTATTTT
once	TRBV19	TRBJ2-1	-	CASKESSSYNEQFF	TGTGCCAGTAAAGAGTCGAGCTCCTACAATGAGCAGTTCTTC
-	TRBV5-1	TRBJ1-5	-	CASSPSSNQPQHF	TGCGCCAGCAGCCCCTCTTCTAATCAGCCCCAGCATTTT
-	TRBV5-5	TRBJ2-7	TRBD2	CASSAPGTSSYEQYF	TGTGCCAGCAGCGCACCAGGGACTAGCTCCTACGAGCAGTACTTC
-	TRBV29-1	TRBJ2-2	-	CSVEVGRGGGELFF	TGCAGCGTTGAAGTCGGCAGGGGCGGCGGGGAGCTGTTTTTT
once	TRBV21-1	TRBJ1-1	-	CASSKDKTRTGGVNTEAFF	TGTGCCAGCAGCAAGGACAAAACAAGGACAGGGGGAGTGAACACTGAAGCTTTCTTT
-	TRBV7-9	TRBJ1-2	TRBD1	CASTQTGGWDYGYTF	TGTGCCAGCACCCAAACAGGGGGCTGGGACTATGGCTACACCTTC
-	TRBV5-1	TRBJ2-4	TRBD2	CASSLSGRWPKNIQYF	TGCGCCAGCAGCTTGAGCGGGAGGTGGCCCAAAAACATTCAGTACTTC
few	TRBV30	TRBJ2-2	TRBD2	CAWSQGLAGEGGELFF	TGTGCCTGGAGTCAGGGACTAGCGGGAGAAGGAGGGGAGCTGTTTTTT
-	TRBV18	TRBJ2-7	-	CASSPEDWSSYEQYF	TGTGCCAGCTCACCCGAGGACTGGAGCTCCTACGAGCAGTACTTC
-	TRBV6-1	TRBJ2-1	TRBD2	CASSGLAGNNEQFF	TGTGCCAGCAGTGGCCTAGCGGGGAACAATGAGCAGTTCTTC
-	TRBV28	TRBJ2-6	TRBD1	CASSYPYRGHSGANVLTF	TGTGCCAGCAGCTATCCGTACAGGGGGCACTCTGGGGCCAACGTCCTGACTTTC
-	TRBV27	TRBJ2-1	-	CASSLEYGLTYNEQFF	TGTGCCAGCAGTTTAGAGTATGGGCTTACCTACAATGAGCAGTTCTTC
-	TRBV7-9	TRBJ1-4	TRBD1	CASSWAAGGVKSNEKLFF	TGTGCCAGCAGTTGGGCGGCAGGGGGCGTTAAGTCTAATGAAAAACTGTTTTTT
-	TRBV25-1	TRBJ1-4	TRBD1	CASSEHRQGRDEKLFF	TGTGCCAGCAGTGAACACCGACAGGGCAGAGATGAAAAACTGTTTTTT
-	TRBV5-5	TRBJ1-4	-	CASSLGTAEKLFF	TGTGCCAGCAGCTTGGGGACAGCCGAAAAACTGTTTTTT
few	TRBV5-5	TRBJ2-1	-	CASSTPAGEQFF	TGTGCCAGCAGCACTCCAGCGGGTGAGCAGTTCTTC
-	TRBV9	TRBJ2-2	-	CASSVVLTGELFF	TGTGCCAGCAGCGTAGTTCTGACCGGGGAGCTGTTTTTT
-	TRBV15	TRBJ1-5	-	CATSRVGGNQPQHF	TGTGCCACCAGCAGAGTCGGGGGAAATCAGCCCCAGCATTTT
-	TRBV19	TRBJ2-4	TRBD1	CASSSSTGGQNIQYF	TGTGCCAGTAGTTCCTCGACAGGGGGTCAAAACATTCAGTACTTC